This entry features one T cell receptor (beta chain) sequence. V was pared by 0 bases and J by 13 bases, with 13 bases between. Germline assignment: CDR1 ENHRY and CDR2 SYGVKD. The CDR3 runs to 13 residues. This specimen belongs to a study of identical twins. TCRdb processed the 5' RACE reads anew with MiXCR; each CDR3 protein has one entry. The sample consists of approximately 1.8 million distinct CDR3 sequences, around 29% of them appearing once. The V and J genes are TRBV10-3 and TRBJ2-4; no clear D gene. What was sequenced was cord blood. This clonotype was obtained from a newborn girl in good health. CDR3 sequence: CAISESTSPQQYF. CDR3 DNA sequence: TGTGCCATCAGTGAGTCGACCTCCCCTCAGCAGTACTTC.